This entry describes one TCR beta chain. This sample is part of a study of blood T cell repertoires in COVID-19. This study enrolled people aged roughly 18 to 89 from approximately 24 US geographic areas. The repertoire was sequenced with immunoSEQ multiplex PCR; TCRdb's copy has only in-frame clones and lacks some. Among more than 300,000 clones, around 83% were seen once, and the ten largest hold less than 6%. Germline-derived CDR1 and CDR2 are LGHNA and YSLEER. CDR3 size: 16 residues. Losses at the gene ends were 3 bases for V and 5 bases for J; bases not matched to a gene: 5. The sample comprised PBMCs or T cells enriched from blood (not recorded which). The TCR comes from a woman aged 45-65 years who had recovered from COVID-19. The V call is TRBV4-3, the J call TRBJ2-3; 13 bases are a match to TRBD2. CDR3: CASSQALAGGRDTQYF. The CDR3 coding sequence is TGCGCCAGCAGCCAGGCACTAGCGGGGGGGCGAGATACGCAGTATTTT.